This passage covers 21 T cell receptor beta chains from one sample sequenced in a study of blood T cell repertoires in COVID-19. Assay: immunoSEQ multiplex PCR; the TCRdb copy retains only in-frame clones and omits some. The sample lists a few hundred thousand clones; 75% to 85% were seen once. Sequencing was performed on peripheral blood. These receptors originate from a woman under 40 with COVID-19, enrolled during active disease.

The genes are TRBV12-5 and TRBJ2-4; 7 bases are a match to TRBD1. The germline V gene encodes CDR1 LGHNT and CDR2 FRNRAP. The CDR3 runs to 15 residues. After removal of 5 bases from V and 1 base from J, the junction contained 5 bases not matched to a gene. The CDR3 spells CASGVDRVAKNIQYF. The DNA of the CDR3 is TGTGCTAGTGGTGTAGACAGGGTGGCCAAAAACATTCAGTACTTC. Complete variable domain (other parts from reference TRBV12-5 and TRBJ2-4): DARVTQTPRHKVTEMGQEVTMRCQPILGHNTVFWYRQTMMQGLELLAYFRNRAPLDDSGMPKDRFSAEMPDATLATLKIQPSEPRDSAVYFCASGVDRVAKNIQYFGAGTRLSVL.

The chain carries TRBV5-1 and TRBJ2-3; 11 bases match TRBD2. The CDR3 runs 17 residues. With 4 bases clipped from V and 2 bases from J, the junction kept 9 bases outside the gene matches. In germline, CDR1 is SGHRS, CDR2 YFSETQ. The DNA of the CDR3 is TGCGCCAGCAGCGAAATAGCGGGAGGGTCCCTCACAGATACGCAGTATTTT. Residues: CASSEIAGGSLTDTQYF.

This clone was seen a few times. The chain joins TRBV23-1 to TRBJ1-3, with 7 bases matching TRBD1. TRBV23-1 is noted as an ORF with a role that remains uncertain. This CDR3 spans 16 amino acids. Germline trimming cut 0 bases from V and 1 base from J; bases unmatched to any gene: 3. CDR3: CASSQSLTGSGNTIYF. CDR3 DNA: TGCGCCAGCAGTCAATCCTTGACAGGGTCTGGAAACACCATATATTTT.

The CDR3 bases are TGTGCCAGCAGCTTAAGACAGGGCAGTTACTATGGCTACACCTTC. Encoded protein: CASSLRQGSYYGYTF. The J gene is TRBJ1-2, the V gene TRBV5-6; 7 nucleotides align to TRBD1. The V and J ends lost 2 bases and 3 bases, in that order; junction bases with no gene match: 7. Germline values: CDR1 SGHDT, CDR2 YYEEEE. The CDR3 sequence is 15 residues long. Looking up the rest from reference TRBV5-6 and TRBJ1-2 gives the full variable domain: DAGVTQSPTHLIKTRGQQVTLRCSPKSGHDTVSWYQQALGQGPQFIFQYYEEEERQRGNFPDRFSGHQFPNYSSELNVNALLLGDSALYLCASSLRQGSYYGYTFGSGTRLTVV.

The chain has TRBV7-3 and TRBJ2-1; TRBD1 aligns across 7 bases. From germline, CDR1 is SGHTA and CDR2 FQGTGA. CDR3 length: 12 amino acids. Germline trimming cut 6 bases from V and 9 bases from J; bases unmatched to any gene: 5. The CDR3 is CASSQTGAEQFF. CDR3 in DNA: TGTGCCAGCAGTCAAACAGGGGCTGAGCAGTTCTTC.

The V gene is TRBV3-1 (or the pseudogene TRBV3-2), the J gene TRBJ2-1; tentatively, D is TRBD2 (5 bases). CDR3 length: 17 amino acids. Germline V gives CDR1 LGHDT, CDR2 YNNKEL (reference sequence). Between the trimmed V and J ends, which lost 3 bases and 2 bases, there was a span of 17 bases. The CDR3 nucleotides are TGTGCCAGCAGCCACCCGCCCGGGGAGCTTCCCTACAATGAGCAGTTCTTC. Its translation: CASSHPPGELPYNEQFF.

V is TRBV7-2 and J is TRBJ2-5; unclear D gene. V was pared by 0 bases and J by 5 bases, with 10 bases between. In germline, CDR1 is SGHTA, CDR2 FQGNSA. There are 14 residues in the CDR3. The CDR3 DNA is TGTGCCAGCAGCTTAGCCGTTGGGCAGGAGACCCAGTACTTC. Amino acids: CASSLAVGQETQYF. Full variable domain (outside the CDR3, taken from reference TRBV7-2 and TRBJ2-5): GAGVSQSPSNKVTEKGKDVELRCDPISGHTALYWYRQSLGQGLEFLIYFQGNSAPDKSGLPSDRFSAERTGGSVSTLTIQRTQQEDSAVYLCASSLAVGQETQYFGPGTRLLVL.

CDR3 bases: TGTGCCAGTAGTACCAGACGGGGAGGTCAGCCCCAGCATTTT. Translation: CASSTRRGGQPQHF. V gene TRBV19 combines with J gene TRBJ1-5; no firm D call. Per the germline V gene, CDR1 is LNHDA and CDR2 is SQIVND (reference sequence). With 4 bases removed from V and 6 bases from J, the gap between germline ends came to 13 bases. CDR3 length: 14 amino acids. Using reference TRBV19 and TRBJ1-5 for the parts outside the CDR3, the full variable domain is DGGITQSPKYLFRKEGQNVTLSCEQNLNHDAMYWYRQDPGQGLRLIYYSQIVNDFQKGDIAEGYSVSREKKESFPLTVTSAQKNPTAFYLCASSTRRGGQPQHFGDGTRLSIL.

This chain links TRBV6-2 or TRBV6-3 with TRBJ2-3; D unclear. This CDR3 has 18 residues. Germline lookup yields CDR1 MNHEY and CDR2 SVGEGT. Trimming shortened V by 2 bases and J by 1 base, and 19 bases separated the two germline ends. The CDR3 is CASSYQIIPLLRTDTQYF. CDR3 bases: TGTGCCAGCAGTTACCAAATCATCCCACTACTCCGCACAGATACGCAGTATTTT.

There are a few counts of this clone. This sequence joins TRBV5-1 and TRBJ2-7; D is uncertain. CDR1 and CDR2 from the germline V gene are SGHRS and YFSETQ. The V and J ends lost 0 bases and 5 bases respectively, with 9 bases between them. The CDR3 is 13 residues long. CDR3 DNA sequence: TGCGCCAGCAGCTTGGCCCCCCGGGACGAGCAGTACTTC. It specifies CASSLAPRDEQYF.

The rearrangement joins TRBV6-2 or TRBV6-3 to TRBJ2-7; TRBD2 agrees at 7 bases. Germline CDR1 and CDR2: MNHEY and SVGEGT. This CDR3 has 16 residues. The V segment lost 6 bases and the J segment 6 bases; nucleotides outside the gene matches: 17. CDR3 sequence (DNA): TGTGCCAGCAGCCAACCGACTAGCTGGGAAGAGTGCGAGCAGTACTTC. Protein product: CASSQPTSWEECEQYF.

This sequence joins TRBV7-9 and TRBJ2-7; a weak D match, TRBD2 (5 bases). The germline gives CDR1 SEHNR, CDR2 FQNEAQ (reference sequence). The CDR3 sequence is 12 residues long. The germline V and J ends were trimmed by 7 bases and 9 bases, with 16 bases remaining between them. The CDR3 nucleotides read TGTGCCAGCACCCCCGGACTGGATCGGCAGTACTTC. The encoded protein is CASTPGLDRQYF.

This rearrangement joins TRBV7-9 to TRBJ2-3; 7 bases are a match to TRBD2. V was pared by 2 bases and J by 0 bases, with 5 bases of the junction left unmatched. Germline lookup yields CDR1 SEHNR and CDR2 FQNEAQ (reference sequence). The CDR3 is 16 amino acids. The DNA for the CDR3 is TGTGCCAGCAGCTTAAGGGCGGGAGTTAGCACAGATACGCAGTATTTT. As protein: CASSLRAGVSTDTQYF. Supplemented by reference TRBV7-9 and TRBJ2-3, the full variable domain reads DTGVSQNPRHKITKRGQNVTFRCDPISEHNRLYWYRQTLGQGPEFLTYFQNEAQLEKSRLLSDRFSAERPKGSFSTLEIQRTEQGDSAMYLCASSLRAGVSTDTQYFGPGTRLTVL.

V gene TRBV5-6 combines with J gene TRBJ2-7, with TRBD2 matching 12 bases. The ends lost 0 bases at V and 4 bases at J; junction bases unmatched: 2. The CDR3 runs 15 residues. Germline V gene data show CDR1 as SGHDT and CDR2 as YYEEEE. The CDR3 bases are TGTGCCAGCAGCTTGGCCGGGACTAGCGGGTACGAGCAGTACTTC. Translated: CASSLAGTSGYEQYF. Full variable domain (missing parts from reference TRBV5-6 and TRBJ2-7): DAGVTQSPTHLIKTRGQQVTLRCSPKSGHDTVSWYQQALGQGPQFIFQYYEEEERQRGNFPDRFSGHQFPNYSSELNVNALLLGDSALYLCASSLAGTSGYEQYFGPGTRLTVT.

This clone was recorded only once. This chain uses TRBV6-5 with TRBJ2-2; 7 bases agree with TRBD1. V was clipped by 10 bases and J by 5 bases; unmatched bases: 13. CDR1 MNHEY and CDR2 SVGAGI come from the germline V gene. The CDR3 has 15 amino acids. CDR3 in amino acids: CATLPPTGTTGELFF. In DNA form, the CDR3 reads TGTGCCACCCTACCCCCGACAGGGACGACCGGGGAGCTGTTTTTT.

CDR3 in amino acids: CASSPIGAGGEKLFF. In DNA form, the CDR3 reads TGTGCCAGCAGCCCAATCGGCGCCGGGGGAGAAAAACTGTTTTTT. The V call is TRBV11-2, the J call TRBJ1-4; a weak D match, TRBD1 (5 bases). The CDR3 runs to 15 residues. V lost 5 bases and J 8 bases, leaving 18 bases between the germline ends. The germline gives CDR1 SGHAT, CDR2 FQNNGV.

The V gene is TRBV7-9, the J gene TRBJ1-2; 12 bases match TRBD1. Germline assignment: CDR1 SEHNR and CDR2 FQNEAQ (reference sequence). This CDR3 spans 16 amino acids. The V and J ends lost 5 bases and 6 bases, in that order; junction bases with no gene match: 10. The CDR3 region has the DNA TGTGCCAGCAGCCCGCAAACCCGGGACAGGGGGCATGGCTACACCTTC. As protein: CASSPQTRDRGHGYTF.

This clone is a singleton in its sample. The chain combines TRBV2 with TRBJ2-7; D perhaps matches TRBD2 (5 bases). The ends were cut back, 7 bases at V and 3 bases at J, with 13 bases in the middle. Germline-derived CDR1 and CDR2 are SNHLY and FYNNEI. The CDR3 contains 13 residues. CDR3 sequence (DNA): TGTGCCAGCACGGCGGGTGCCGACTACGAGCAGTACTTC. Translated, it gives CASTAGADYEQYF.

A few counts support this clone. This chain uses TRBV7-8 with TRBJ1-6; 9 bases map to TRBD1. V was clipped by 7 bases and J by 6 bases; unmatched bases: 10. CDR1 and CDR2 (germline): SGHVS, FQNEAQ. CDR3 length: 16 residues. CDR3 amino acids: CASNPQGASINSPLHF. The CDR3 bases are TGTGCCAGCAACCCACAGGGGGCGAGCATTAATTCACCCCTCCACTTT.

With regard to this clone: The sample has other DNA sequences that encode this CDR3 too. V is TRBV9 and J is TRBJ2-2; TRBD1 aligns across 8 bases. The V gene's germline CDR1 is SGDLS and CDR2 YYNGEE. Unmatched junction bases numbered 9, after V lost 3 bases and J lost 5 bases. The CDR3 covers 16 residues. The CDR3 sequence is CASSASTGATTGELFF. The CDR3 region has the DNA TGTGCCAGCAGCGCTTCGACAGGGGCTACGACCGGGGAGCTGTTTTTT. Combining the CDR3 with reference TRBV9 and TRBJ2-2 gives the whole variable domain DSGVTQTPKHLITATGQRVTLRCSPRSGDLSVYWYQQSLDQGLQFLIQYYNGEERAKGNILERFSAQQFPDLHSELNLSSLELGDSALYFCASSASTGATTGELFFGEGSRLTVL.

Notes on this clone: The same CDR3 is also encoded by other DNA sequences in this sample. This chain joins TRBV6-1 and TRBJ1-2; D remains unclear. The V end was cut by 0 bases, the J end by 2 bases, with 10 bases between. The CDR3 has 15 residues. Germline V gene lookup returns CDR1 MNHNS and CDR2 SASEGT. This chain's CDR3 is CASSEARGGNYGYTF. DNA of the CDR3: TGTGCCAGCAGTGAAGCGCGCGGAGGAAACTATGGCTACACCTTC.